This T cell receptor beta chain derives from a study of T cell repertoires in cytomegalovirus infection. Looking at the study overall: Public signatures in TCR beta pointed to CMV infection and matching HLA type. Study outcomes and limitations: The ex vivo response showed dominance by HLA-C-restricted CMV-specific TCR beta clonotypes.

TCRdb passed the reads through MiXCR, listing each CDR3 protein once. Among roughly 300,000 distinct CDR3 sequences listed, about 26% were seen once. A note on this clonotype: What it recognizes is unknown.

Germline assignment: CDR1 DFQATT and CDR2 SNEGSKA (reference sequence). This CDR3 is built from 15 residues. Trimming left V 6 bases short and J 3 bases short, with 20 bases between. Material: PBMCs. The chain employs TRBV20-1 and TRBJ1-1, with a weak D call TRBD1 (6 bases). The TCR comes from a human donor in good health (CMV status not recorded). Some clones in this sample may be carry-over from other donors' samples. As DNA, the CDR3 is TGCAGTGCCCAATCGGGCAGGGCAGGGGACACTGAAGCTTTCTTT. The encoded protein is CSAQSGRAGDTEAFF.